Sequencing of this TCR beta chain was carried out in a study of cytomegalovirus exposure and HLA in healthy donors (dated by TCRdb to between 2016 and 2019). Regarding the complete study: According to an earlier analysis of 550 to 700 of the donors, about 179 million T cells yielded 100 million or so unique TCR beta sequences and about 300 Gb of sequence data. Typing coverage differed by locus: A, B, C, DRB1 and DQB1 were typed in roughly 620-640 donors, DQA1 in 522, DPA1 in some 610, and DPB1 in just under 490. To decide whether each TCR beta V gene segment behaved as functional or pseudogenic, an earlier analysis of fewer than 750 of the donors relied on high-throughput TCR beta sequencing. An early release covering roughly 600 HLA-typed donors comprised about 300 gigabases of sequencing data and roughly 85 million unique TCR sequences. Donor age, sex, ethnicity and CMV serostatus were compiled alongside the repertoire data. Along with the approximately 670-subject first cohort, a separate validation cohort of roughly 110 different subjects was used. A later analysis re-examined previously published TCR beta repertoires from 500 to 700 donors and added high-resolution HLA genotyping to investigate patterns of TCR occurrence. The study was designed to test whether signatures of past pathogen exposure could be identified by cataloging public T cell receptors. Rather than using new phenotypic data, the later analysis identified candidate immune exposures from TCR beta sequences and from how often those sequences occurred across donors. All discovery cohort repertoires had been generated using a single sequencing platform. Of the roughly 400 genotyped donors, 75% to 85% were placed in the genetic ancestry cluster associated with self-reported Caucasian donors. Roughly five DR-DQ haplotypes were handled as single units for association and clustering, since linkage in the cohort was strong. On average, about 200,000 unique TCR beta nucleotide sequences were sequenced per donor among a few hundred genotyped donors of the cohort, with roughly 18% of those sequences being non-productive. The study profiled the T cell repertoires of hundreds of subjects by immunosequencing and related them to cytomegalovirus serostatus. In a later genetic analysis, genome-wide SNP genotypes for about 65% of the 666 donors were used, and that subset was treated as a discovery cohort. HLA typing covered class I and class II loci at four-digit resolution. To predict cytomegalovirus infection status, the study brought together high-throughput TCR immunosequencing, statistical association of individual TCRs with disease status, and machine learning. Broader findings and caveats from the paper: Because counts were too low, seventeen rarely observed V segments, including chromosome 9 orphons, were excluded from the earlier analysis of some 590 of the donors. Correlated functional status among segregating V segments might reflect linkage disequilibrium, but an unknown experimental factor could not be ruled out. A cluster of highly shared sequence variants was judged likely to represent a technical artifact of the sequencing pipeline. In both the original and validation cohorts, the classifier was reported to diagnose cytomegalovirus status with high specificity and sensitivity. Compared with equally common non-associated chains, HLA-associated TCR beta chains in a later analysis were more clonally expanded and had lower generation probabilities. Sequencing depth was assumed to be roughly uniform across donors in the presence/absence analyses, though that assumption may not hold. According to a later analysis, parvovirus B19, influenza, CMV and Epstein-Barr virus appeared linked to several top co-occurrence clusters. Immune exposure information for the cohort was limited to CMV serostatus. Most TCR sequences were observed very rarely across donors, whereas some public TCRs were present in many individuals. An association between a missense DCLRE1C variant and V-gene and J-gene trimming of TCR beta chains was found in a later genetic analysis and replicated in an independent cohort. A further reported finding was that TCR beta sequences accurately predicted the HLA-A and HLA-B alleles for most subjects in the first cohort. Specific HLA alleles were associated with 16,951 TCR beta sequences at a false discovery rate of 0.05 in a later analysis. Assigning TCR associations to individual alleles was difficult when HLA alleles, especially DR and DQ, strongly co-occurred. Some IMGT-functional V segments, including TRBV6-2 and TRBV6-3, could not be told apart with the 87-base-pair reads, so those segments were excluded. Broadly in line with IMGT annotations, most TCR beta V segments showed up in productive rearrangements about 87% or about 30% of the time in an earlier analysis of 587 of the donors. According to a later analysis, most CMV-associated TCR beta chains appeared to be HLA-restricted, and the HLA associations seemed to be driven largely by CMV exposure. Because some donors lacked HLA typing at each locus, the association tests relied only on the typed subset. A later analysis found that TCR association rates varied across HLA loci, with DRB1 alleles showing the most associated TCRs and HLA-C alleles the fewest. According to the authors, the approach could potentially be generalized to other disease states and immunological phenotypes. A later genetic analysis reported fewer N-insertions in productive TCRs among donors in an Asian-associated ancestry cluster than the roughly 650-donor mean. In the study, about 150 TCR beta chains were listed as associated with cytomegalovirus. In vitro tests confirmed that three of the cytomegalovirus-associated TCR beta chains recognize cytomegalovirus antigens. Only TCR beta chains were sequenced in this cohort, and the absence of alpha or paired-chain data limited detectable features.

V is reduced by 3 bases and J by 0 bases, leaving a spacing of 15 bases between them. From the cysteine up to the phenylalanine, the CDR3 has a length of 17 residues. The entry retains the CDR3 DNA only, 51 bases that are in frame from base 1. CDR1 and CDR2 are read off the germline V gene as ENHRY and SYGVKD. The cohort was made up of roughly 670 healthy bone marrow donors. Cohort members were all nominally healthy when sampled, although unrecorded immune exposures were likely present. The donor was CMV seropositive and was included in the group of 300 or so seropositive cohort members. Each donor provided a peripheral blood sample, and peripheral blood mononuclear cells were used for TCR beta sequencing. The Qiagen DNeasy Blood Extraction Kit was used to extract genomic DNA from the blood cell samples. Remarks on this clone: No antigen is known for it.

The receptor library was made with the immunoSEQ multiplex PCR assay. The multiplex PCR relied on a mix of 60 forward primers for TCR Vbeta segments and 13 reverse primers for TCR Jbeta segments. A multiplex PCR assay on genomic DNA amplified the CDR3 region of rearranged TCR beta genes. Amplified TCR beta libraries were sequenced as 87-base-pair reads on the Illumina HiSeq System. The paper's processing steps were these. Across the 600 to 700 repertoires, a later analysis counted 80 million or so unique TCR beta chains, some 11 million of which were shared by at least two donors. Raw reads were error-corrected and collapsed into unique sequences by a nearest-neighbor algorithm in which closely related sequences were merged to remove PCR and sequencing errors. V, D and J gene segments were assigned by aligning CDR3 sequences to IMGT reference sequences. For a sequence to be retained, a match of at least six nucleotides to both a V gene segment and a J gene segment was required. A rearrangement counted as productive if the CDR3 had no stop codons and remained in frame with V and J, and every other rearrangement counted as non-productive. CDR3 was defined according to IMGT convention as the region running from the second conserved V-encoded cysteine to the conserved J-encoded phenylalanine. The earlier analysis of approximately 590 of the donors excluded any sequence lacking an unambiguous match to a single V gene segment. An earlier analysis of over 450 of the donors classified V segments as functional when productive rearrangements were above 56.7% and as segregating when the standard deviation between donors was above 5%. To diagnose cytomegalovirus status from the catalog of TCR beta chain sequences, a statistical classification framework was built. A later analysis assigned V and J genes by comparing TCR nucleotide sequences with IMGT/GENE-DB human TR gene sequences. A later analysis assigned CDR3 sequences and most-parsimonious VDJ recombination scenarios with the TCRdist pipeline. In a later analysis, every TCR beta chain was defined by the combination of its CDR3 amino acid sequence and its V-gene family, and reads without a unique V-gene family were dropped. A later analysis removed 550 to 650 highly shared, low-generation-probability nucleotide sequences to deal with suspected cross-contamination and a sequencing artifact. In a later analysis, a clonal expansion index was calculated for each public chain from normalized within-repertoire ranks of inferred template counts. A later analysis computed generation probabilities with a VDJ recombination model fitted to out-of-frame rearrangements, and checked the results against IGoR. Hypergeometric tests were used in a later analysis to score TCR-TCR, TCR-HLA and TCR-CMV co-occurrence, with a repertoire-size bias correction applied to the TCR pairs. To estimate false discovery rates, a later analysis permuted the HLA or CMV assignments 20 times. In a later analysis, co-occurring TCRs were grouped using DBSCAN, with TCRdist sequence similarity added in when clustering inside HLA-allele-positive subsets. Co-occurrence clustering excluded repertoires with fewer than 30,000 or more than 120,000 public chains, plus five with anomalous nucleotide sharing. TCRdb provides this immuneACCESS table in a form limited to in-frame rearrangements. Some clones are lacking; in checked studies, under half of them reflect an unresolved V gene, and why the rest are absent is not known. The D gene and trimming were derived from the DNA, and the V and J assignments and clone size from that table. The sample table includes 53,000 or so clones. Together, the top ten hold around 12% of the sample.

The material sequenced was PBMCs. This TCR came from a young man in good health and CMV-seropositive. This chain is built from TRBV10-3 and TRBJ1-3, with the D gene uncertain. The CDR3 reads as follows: CAISEPGGRYSGNTIYF. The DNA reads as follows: TGTGCCATCAGTGAACCCGGAGGCAGGTACTCTGGAAACACCATATATTTT.